The 5 T cell receptor beta chains reported below all come from one sample, sequenced in a study of T-cell reconstitution after alpha-beta-depleted transplantation in children. Researchers prepared the TCRbeta library using unique molecular identifiers, the study reports. A single record per CDR3 protein comes from TCRdb applying MiXCR to the PCR reads. The profile shows 600,000 to 800,000 distinct CDR3 sequences, over 10% of them singletons. The sample consisted of PBMCs, taken before TCRalphabeta/CD19-depleted stem cell transplant. These receptors were taken from a girl under 10 years old with congenital amegakaryocytic thrombocytopenia, due to receive a stem cell transplant.

CDR3: CATSSRREQETQYF. The CDR3 bases are TGTGCCACCAGCAGCCGCAGGGAGCAAGAGACCCAGTACTTC. The chain couples TRBV15 to TRBJ2-5; D assignment may be TRBD1 or TRBD2 (5 bases each). The germline V gene encodes CDR1 LNHNV and CDR2 YYDKDF (reference sequence). The V end lost 3 bases, the J end lost 2 bases, and 10 bases lay between the germline ends. The length of the CDR3 is 14 residues.

In this sample, this clonotype turned up many times. The chain employs TRBV27 and TRBJ2-7; the D gene is possibly TRBD2 (5 bases). Trimming stripped 6 bases from V and 4 bases from J, with 16 bases between. This CDR3 spans 14 amino acids. The germline V gene encodes CDR1 MNHEY and CDR2 SMNVEV (reference sequence). CDR3: CASRGLVAGYEQYF. The DNA for the CDR3 is TGTGCCAGCAGAGGTTTAGTGGCGGGTTACGAGCAGTACTTC.

In the case of this clonotype: An end of the junction differs from the germline gene, which may be a read error. This rearrangement joins TRBV10-3 to TRBJ2-7; maybe TRBD2 (6 bases). CDR1 is ENHRY and CDR2 is SYGVKD in the germline V gene. The CDR3 covers 15 residues. CDR3 sequence (DNA): TGTGCCACCAGTGAGTGGAGCGGGCAACTCTACGAGCAGTACTTC. The encoded protein is CATSEWSGQLYEQYF.

The gene calls are TRBV20-1 and TRBJ1-2; D is unresolved. The CDR3 spans 11 residues. V dropped 5 bases and J dropped 6 bases, with 10 bases sitting between them. In germline, CDR1 is DFQATT, CDR2 SNEGSKA (reference sequence). CDR3 coding DNA: TGCAGTGCTGGATCAGGCGATGGCTACACCTTC. It yields the protein CSAGSGDGYTF.

This clonotype was seen repeatedly, ten times or more. The rearrangement joins TRBV29-1 to TRBJ2-3; 8 nucleotides align to TRBD2. CDR1 and CDR2 (germline): SQVTM, ANQGSEA. After removal of 7 bases from V and 5 bases from J, the junction contained 8 bases not matched to a gene. The CDR3 extends over 13 amino acids. CDR3 in DNA: TGCAGCGCCATGGGACTAGATGGAGATACGCAGTATTTT. This encodes CSAMGLDGDTQYF.